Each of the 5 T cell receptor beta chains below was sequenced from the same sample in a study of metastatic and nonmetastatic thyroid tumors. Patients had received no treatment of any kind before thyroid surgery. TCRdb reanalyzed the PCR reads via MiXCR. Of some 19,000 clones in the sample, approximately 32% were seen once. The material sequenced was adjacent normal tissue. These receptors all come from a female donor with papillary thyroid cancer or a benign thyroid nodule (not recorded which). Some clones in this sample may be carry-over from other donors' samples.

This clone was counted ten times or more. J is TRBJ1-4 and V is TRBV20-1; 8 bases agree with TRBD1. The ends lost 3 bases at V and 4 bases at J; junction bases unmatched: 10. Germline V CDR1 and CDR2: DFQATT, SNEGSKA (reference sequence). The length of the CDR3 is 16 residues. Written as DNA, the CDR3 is TGCAGTGCTAGGGACCCGGGACAGGTTCATAATGAAAAACTGTTTTTT. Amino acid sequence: CSARDPGQVHNEKLFF.

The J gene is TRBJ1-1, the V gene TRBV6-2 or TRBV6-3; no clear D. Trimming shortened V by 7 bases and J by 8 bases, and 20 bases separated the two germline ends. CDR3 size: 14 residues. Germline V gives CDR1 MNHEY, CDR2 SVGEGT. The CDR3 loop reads CASNTLEGSPEAFF. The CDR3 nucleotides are TGTGCCAGCAACACACTGGAGGGTTCGCCCGAAGCTTTCTTT.

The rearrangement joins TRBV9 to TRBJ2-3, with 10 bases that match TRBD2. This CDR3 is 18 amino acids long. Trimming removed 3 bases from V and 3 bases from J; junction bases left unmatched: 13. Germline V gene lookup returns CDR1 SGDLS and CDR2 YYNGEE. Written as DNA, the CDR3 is TGTGCCAGCAGCGGCCCGGGACTAGCGTGTGGTCTGACAGATACGCAGTATTTT. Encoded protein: CASSGPGLACGLTDTQYF.

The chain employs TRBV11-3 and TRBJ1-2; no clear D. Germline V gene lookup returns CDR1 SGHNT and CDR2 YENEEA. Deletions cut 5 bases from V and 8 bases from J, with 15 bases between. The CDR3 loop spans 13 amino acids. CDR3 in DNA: TGTGCCAGCAGCACCTGGGGAGGAACCGGCTACACCTTC. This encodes CASSTWGGTGYTF.

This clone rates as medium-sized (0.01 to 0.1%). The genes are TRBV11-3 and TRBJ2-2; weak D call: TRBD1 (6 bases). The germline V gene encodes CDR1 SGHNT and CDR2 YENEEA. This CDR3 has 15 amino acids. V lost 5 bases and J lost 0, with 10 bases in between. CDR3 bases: TGTGCCAGCAGCGGCAGGGGAGCGAACACCGGGGAGCTGTTTTTT. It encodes CASSGRGANTGELFF.